This section outlines one TCR beta chain sequence together with its context. Sequence at one end of the junction differs from germline and may be a read error. Recruitment covered about two dozen US areas and drew participants whose ages spanned about 18 to 90 years. Symptom resolution, clearance, or two negative PCRs marked the recovered donors of Cohort 3. The sample belongs to a study of blood T cell repertoires in COVID-19. In the study overall: From the United States, Italy and Spain came samples of acute and convalescent COVID-19. From T cells, B-cell-depleted T cells, or PBMCs came the material, which was cDNA or gDNA.

Sequencing was performed with immunoSEQ multiplex PCR; in TCRdb, only in-frame clones are kept and a portion is missing. The data contain fewer than 300,000 clones, about nine tenths of them singletons. Germline V lookup: CDR1 LGHDT, CDR2 YNNKEL (reference sequence). CDR3 length equals 17 residues. The specimen was PBMCs or T cells enriched from blood (not recorded which). The rearrangement uses TRBV3-1 (or the pseudogene TRBV3-2) and TRBJ2-3; TRBD2 agrees at 9 bases. The clonotype comes from a man between 18 and 29 years old who had recovered from COVID-19. In nucleotides, the CDR3 is TGTGCCAGCAGACAAGTGCGGGGGGGACTGTACACAGATACGCAGTATTTT. It is translated as CASRQVRGGLYTDTQYF.